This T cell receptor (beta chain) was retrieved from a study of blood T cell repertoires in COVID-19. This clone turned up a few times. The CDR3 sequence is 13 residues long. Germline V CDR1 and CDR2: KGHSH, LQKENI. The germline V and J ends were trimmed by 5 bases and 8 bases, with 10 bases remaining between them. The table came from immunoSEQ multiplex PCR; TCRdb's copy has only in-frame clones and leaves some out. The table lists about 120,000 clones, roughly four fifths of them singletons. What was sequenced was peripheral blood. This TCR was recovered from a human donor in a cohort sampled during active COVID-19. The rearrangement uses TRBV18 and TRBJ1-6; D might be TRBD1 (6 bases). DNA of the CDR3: TGTGCCAGCTCATGGGGGCAGGATTCACCCCTCCACTTT. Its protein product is CASSWGQDSPLHF.